A single T cell receptor (beta chain) is shown here with its context. The antigen this receptor binds is unknown. Per-base quality was not reported, and no clone a single base away is much larger than it. The immunoSEQ Assay was used to sequence TCRbeta CDR3 regions. After extraction, genomic DNA underwent amplification by bias-controlled multiplex PCR, followed by high-throughput sequencing. The authors processed their data as follows. To quantify the absolute abundance of every unique TCRbeta CDR3 region, sequences were collapsed and filtered. Usable DNA was measured by amplifying reference genes present in all nucleated cells, and TCRbeta template counts were normalized to that usable DNA to estimate T cell fraction. Repertoire TCRs were annotated as SARS-CoV-2-specific when V gene, CDR3 amino acid sequence and J gene were exactly matched to a known reactive TCR set. The reference SARS-CoV-2 TCR set came from MIRA and was filtered for enrichment in COVID-19-positive ImmuneCODE repertoires, removing public or cross-reactive TCRs. Using the MIRA antigens, annotated TCRs were further analysed by specific ORF or by position within an ORF. Breadth was defined as the number of annotated unique rearrangements divided by the total number of unique productive rearrangements, and depth was defined as the summed frequency of the annotated unique rearrangements. Group comparisons of TCR breadth used two-sided Wilcoxon rank-sum tests. TCRdb limited this immuneACCESS table to in-frame rearrangements with V and J called. A share of clones is missing; checked studies link under half to unresolved V genes, and the rest is unexplained. The V and J calls and clone size are taken from that table; D and trimming were inferred from the DNA. The sample data list hundreds of thousands of clones, and about nine tenths of these were observed just once. Roughly 3.6% of the sample belongs to the ten largest clones.

The CDR3, from cysteine to phenylalanine, totals 14 residues. Only the CDR3 DNA is retained, 42 bases long and in frame from the first base. V loses 2 bases, J loses 3 bases, and the germline ends lie 10 bases apart. The germline V gene encodes CDR1 ENHRY and CDR2 SYGVKD. These data come from a study of Ad26.COV2.S vaccination and SARS-CoV-2 variants (dated by TCRdb to about 2021). Background for the entire study: Donors in the vaccine arm were drawn from COV1001, a phase I-IIa trial of Ad26.COV2.S in healthy adults that was multicentre, randomized, double-blind and placebo-controlled. Ad26.COV2.S was given intramuscularly at 5x10^10 or 1x10^11 viral particles, as a single shot or as two shots 56 days apart. Throughout the experiments and outcome assessment, investigators stayed blinded to trial group allocation. Participants in the trial were split at random into five groups of five each, receiving low-dose or high-dose Ad26.COV2.S once or twice, or else placebo on both occasions. Sequencing of the TCRbeta repertoire served to evaluate the specificity and breadth of SARS-CoV-2-reactive T cell receptors following Ad26.COV2.S vaccination. A total of around 32 samples were included in the TCR-sequenced set, comprising about 20 Ad26.COV2.S vaccine recipients, 5 placebo recipients and 8 SARS-CoV-2 convalescent individuals.

Overall study results and their limits: Vaccine and placebo recipients had comparable non-spike TCR breadth, which fits with the vaccine containing only spike. Substantial breadth of spike-specific CD8+ and CD4+ T cell responses was reported after vaccination. The study was not powered for comparison of responses between vaccine doses or regimens. It was noted by the authors that total T cell responses may have been underestimated by the TCR breadth and depth analyses. Spike-specific TCR breadth was higher in Ad26.COV2.S recipients than in placebo recipients (P = 0.0014).

The sample's treatment or condition, from its label and the paper: around 19 received Ad26.COV2.S at low or high dose, single or two shots; roughly five received placebo; per-sample allocation not given. For vaccine and placebo recipients, the sequenced repertoires came from samples collected on day 63 after the first injection. Cohort 1b enrolled some 25 adults aged 18-55 years at a single site in Boston, USA, between 29 July and 7 August 2020. Ad26.COV2.S was a replication-incompetent adenovirus type 26 vector expressing a prefusion-stabilized SARS-CoV-2 spike protein from the original Wuhan strain.

This material consisted of peripheral blood, taken in a trial of Ad26.COV2.S vaccine versus placebo. The chain joins TRBV10-3 to TRBJ1-1, with TRBD1 perhaps the D gene, on 5 matching bases. This receptor was obtained from a person between 18 and 60 years old who received the Ad26.COV2.S COVID-19 vaccine or a placebo. The CDR3 sequence is CAISEAGRDTEAFF. The sequenced DNA is TGTGCCATCAGTGAGGCGGGCAGGGACACTGAAGCTTTCTTT.